The 17 T cell receptor beta chains below were found in one sample sequenced in a study of T cells expressing NK-cell markers. TCRdb derives one entry per CDR3 protein from the 5' RACE reads, leaving out DNA. The table lists under 500,000 distinct CDR3 sequences. Sequencing was done on a sample of blood T cells: a sorted CD56 or NKG2C T cell subset, CD4+ or CD8+ T cells, or bulk PBMC T cells (not recorded which). The origin of the receptors is a woman between 18 and 70 years old in good health.

This chain links TRBV28 with TRBJ2-4; TCRdb picks TRBD1, but there is no DNA to check that call. The CDR3 totals 15 residues. CDR1 is MDHEN and CDR2 is SYDVKM in the germline V gene. This CDR3 reads CASRDRGLAKNIQYF.

This chain connects TRBV15 to TRBJ2-4; the TRBD2 assignment by TCRdb is unverifiable without DNA. Germline values: CDR1 LNHNV, CDR2 YYDKDF (reference sequence). The CDR3 is 17 residues long. CDR3 residues: CATSRSIAGGAKNIQYF.

This chain uses TRBV19 with TRBJ1-2; TCRdb picks TRBD1, but there is no DNA to check that call. Germline V gene lookup returns CDR1 LNHDA and CDR2 SQIVND (reference sequence). The CDR3 length is 14 residues. The CDR3 reads CASSIAPGQGGYTF.

This rearrangement joins TRBV28 to TRBJ2-1; TCRdb picks TRBD2, but there is no DNA to check that call. CDR3 length equals 15 residues. Germline loops: CDR1 MDHEN, CDR2 SYDVKM. CDR3: CASSSSGRGYNEQFF.

The chain employs TRBV5-5 and TRBJ1-1. The CDR3 extends over 15 amino acids. Germline CDR1 reads SGHKS; CDR2 reads YYEKEE (reference sequence). The CDR3 spells CASSFGQLGNTEAFF.

The chain uses TRBV12-3 or TRBV12-4 and TRBJ1-6. This CDR3 has 13 residues. This CDR3 reads CASSLFAASPLHF.

The V gene is TRBV12-3 or TRBV12-4, the J gene TRBJ2-5; lacking DNA, the TRBD2 call made by TCRdb goes unchecked. This CDR3 spans 13 amino acids. The CDR3 region is CASTWKGGETQYF.

The V call is TRBV6-1, the J call TRBJ2-2; with no DNA, the TCRdb D assignment of TRBD1 cannot be verified. The CDR3 consists of 15 residues. Per germline, CDR1 MNHNS and CDR2 SASEGT. The CDR3 is CASSSPQGRAGELFF.

The gene calls are TRBV12-3 or TRBV12-4 and TRBJ1-5; the D call from TCRdb, TRBD1, cannot be confirmed without DNA. The CDR3 length is 13 residues. This CDR3 reads CASRGQGYQPQHF.

The chain employs TRBV20-1 and TRBJ1-6. Germline V lookup: CDR1 DFQATT, CDR2 SNEGSKA (reference sequence). CDR3 length equals 14 residues. CDR3 sequence reads: CSAKGFRDNSPLHF.

CDR3: CASTSGLGYTF. The V call is TRBV12-3 or TRBV12-4, the J call TRBJ1-2. This CDR3 region has 11 residues.

V and J are TRBV29-1 and TRBJ2-3. The CDR3 runs 12 residues. Germline V lookup: CDR1 SQVTM, CDR2 ANQGSEA. The CDR3: CSVAGSTDTQYF.

The chain is built from TRBV29-1 and TRBJ2-3; with no DNA, the TCRdb D assignment of TRBD1 cannot be verified. CDR1 is SQVTM, CDR2 ANQGSEA, per germline. CDR3 length: 14 amino acids. This CDR3 is CSVEGQGATDTQYF.

The V gene is TRBV20-1, the J gene TRBJ2-2; TCRdb selects TRBD2, and the lack of DNA leaves this call unchecked. The CDR3 is 16 amino acids. CDR1 and CDR2 (germline): DFQATT, SNEGSKA (reference sequence). The CDR3 protein is CSVAGWLASNTGELFF.

The gene calls are TRBV6-1 and TRBJ2-7; the D gene TCRdb calls, TRBD1, cannot be checked with no DNA. Germline V gives CDR1 MNHNS, CDR2 SASEGT. CDR3 length equals 15 residues. The CDR3 loop is CASSRGAGDAYEQYF.

The chain recombines TRBV3-1 with TRBJ1-1; TCRdb's D call of TRBD1 is untestable without DNA. Germline-derived CDR1 and CDR2 are LGHDT and YNNKEL (reference sequence). The CDR3 has 15 residues. The CDR3 reads CASSQEGAGNTEAFF. The full variable domain, rest sourced from reference TRBV3-1 and TRBJ1-1, is DTAVSQTPKYLVTQMGNDKSIKCEQNLGHDTMYWYKQDSKKFLKIMFSYNNKELIINETVPNRFSPKSPDKAHLNLHINSLELGDSAVYFCASSQEGAGNTEAFFGQGTRLTVV.

The J gene is TRBJ2-1, the V gene TRBV7-3; the D call from TCRdb, TRBD2, cannot be confirmed without DNA. The CDR3 covers 15 residues. Germline-derived CDR1 and CDR2 are SGHTA and FQGTGA. The CDR3: CASSLRGSGYNEQFF.